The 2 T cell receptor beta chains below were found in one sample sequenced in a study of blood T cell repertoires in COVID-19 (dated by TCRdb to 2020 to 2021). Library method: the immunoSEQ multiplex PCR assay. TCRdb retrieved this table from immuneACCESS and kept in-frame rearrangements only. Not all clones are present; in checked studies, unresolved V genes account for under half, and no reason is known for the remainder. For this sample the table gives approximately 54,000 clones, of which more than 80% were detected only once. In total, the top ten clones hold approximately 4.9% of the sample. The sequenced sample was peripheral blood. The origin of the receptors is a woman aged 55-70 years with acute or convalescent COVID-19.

This CDR3 reads CAWSVGGDTEAFF. As DNA, the CDR3 is TGTGCCTGGAGTGTAGGCGGGGACACTGAAGCTTTCTTT. The V gene is TRBV30, the J gene TRBJ1-1; no reliable D call. Per germline, CDR1 GTSNPN and CDR2 SVGIG (reference sequence). The CDR3 consists of 13 residues. The V and J ends lost 0 bases and 3 bases respectively, with 8 bases between them.

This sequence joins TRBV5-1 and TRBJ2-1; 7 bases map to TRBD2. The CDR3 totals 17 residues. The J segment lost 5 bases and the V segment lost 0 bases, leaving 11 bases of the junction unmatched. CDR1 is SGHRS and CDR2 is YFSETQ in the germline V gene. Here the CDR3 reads CASSLGRGDSHNNEQFF. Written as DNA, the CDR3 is TGCGCCAGCAGCTTGGGCCGGGGGGATTCGCACAACAATGAGCAGTTCTTC.